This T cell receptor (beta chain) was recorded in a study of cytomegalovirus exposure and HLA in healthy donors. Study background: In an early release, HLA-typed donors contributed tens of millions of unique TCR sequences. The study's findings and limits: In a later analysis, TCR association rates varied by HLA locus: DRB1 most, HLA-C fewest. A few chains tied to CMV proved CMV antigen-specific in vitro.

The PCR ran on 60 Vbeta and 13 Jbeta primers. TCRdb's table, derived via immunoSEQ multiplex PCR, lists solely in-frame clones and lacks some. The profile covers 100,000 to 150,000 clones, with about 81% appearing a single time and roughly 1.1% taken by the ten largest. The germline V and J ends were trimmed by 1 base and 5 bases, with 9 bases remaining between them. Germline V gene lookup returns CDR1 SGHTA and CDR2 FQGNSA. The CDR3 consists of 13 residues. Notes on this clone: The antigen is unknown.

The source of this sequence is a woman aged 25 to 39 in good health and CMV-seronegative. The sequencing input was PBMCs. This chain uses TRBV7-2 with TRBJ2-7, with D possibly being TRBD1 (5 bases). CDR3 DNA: TGTGCCAGCAGCTTAGAAGGGGTCCACGAGCAGTACTTC. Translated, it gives CASSLEGVHEQYF.